This TCR beta chain was found in a study of T cell clones after liver transplantation. Overall study: Third-party-reactive TCRbeta sequences from pre-transplant mixed lymphocyte reactions served as antigen-independent comparators. Samples came pre-transplant, pre-randomization before withdrawal, and post-randomization after withdrawal ended.

Broader study findings: Graft donor-reactive T cells possibly entered the graft instead of undergoing deletion.

Remarks on this clone: Its antigen is unknown.

Sorting of unstimulated PBMCs yielded separate CD3+CD4+ and CD3+CD8+ fractions. The V end was cut by 7 bases, the J end by 1 base, with 15 bases between. Germline V gene lookup returns CDR1 MNHEY and CDR2 SMNVEV (reference sequence). The CDR3 runs 15 residues. This table comes from immunoSEQ multiplex PCR, and its TCRdb copy is limited to in-frame clones, with some not included. Here the sample spans around 20,000 clones, around nine tenths being singletons. This TCR derives from a human donor who received a liver transplant. This chain connects TRBV27 to TRBJ2-3; D call uncertain. Material: CD8+ T cells from blood, obtained before liver transplant. The CDR3 sequence is CASTDYKGGTDTQYF. The DNA of the CDR3 is TGTGCCAGCACCGATTACAAGGGTGGCACAGATACGCAGTATTTT.